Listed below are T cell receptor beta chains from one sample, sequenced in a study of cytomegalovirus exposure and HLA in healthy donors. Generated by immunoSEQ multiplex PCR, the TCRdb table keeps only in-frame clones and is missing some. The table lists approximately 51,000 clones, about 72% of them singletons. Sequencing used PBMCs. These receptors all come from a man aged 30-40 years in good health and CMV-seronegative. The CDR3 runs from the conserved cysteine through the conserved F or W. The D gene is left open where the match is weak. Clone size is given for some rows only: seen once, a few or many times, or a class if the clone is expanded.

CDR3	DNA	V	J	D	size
CASSSSGRAGETQYF	TGTGCCAGTAGTTCTAGCGGGAGGGCCGGGGAGACCCAGTACTTC	TRBV19	TRBJ2-5	TRBD2	NA
CASSVGREGTEAFF	TGTGCCAGCAGCGTCGGCAGGGAGGGCACTGAAGCTTTCTTT	TRBV9	TRBJ1-1	NA	NA
CASRFSGGYTDTQYF	TGTGCCAGCAGATTTAGCGGGGGGTACACAGATACGCAGTATTTT	TRBV6-1	TRBJ2-3	TRBD2	few
CASSSGTSGNEQYF	TGTGCCAGCAGTTCCGGGACTAGCGGGAACGAGCAGTACTTC	TRBV7-9	TRBJ2-7	TRBD2	once
CASSPGTGGTDTQYF	TGTGCCAGCTCACCCGGGACAGGGGGCACGGATACGCAGTATTTT	TRBV18	TRBJ2-3	TRBD1	NA
CASSIDALSQPQHF	TGTGCCAGTAGTATAGATGCCCTCAGTCAGCCCCAGCATTTT	TRBV19	TRBJ1-5	NA	NA
CASRWGTANTGELFF	TGTGCCAGCAGGTGGGGGACAGCGAACACCGGGGAGCTGTTTTTT	TRBV2	TRBJ2-2	TRBD1	NA
CASSGRTGNYGYTF	TGTGCCAGCAGCGGACGGACAGGGAATTATGGCTACACCTTC	TRBV9	TRBJ1-2	TRBD1	NA
CASGYRDREKLFF	TGTGCCAGCGGTTACAGGGATCGTGAAAAACTGTTTTTT	TRBV13	TRBJ1-4	NA	NA
CASSVSQGYEQYF	TGTGCCAGCAGCGTCTCACAGGGTTACGAGCAGTACTTC	TRBV5-5	TRBJ2-7	NA	once
CSVKQGAYNEQFF	TGCAGCGTAAAACAGGGGGCCTACAATGAGCAGTTCTTC	TRBV29-1	TRBJ2-1	TRBD1	NA
CAWTPGQDRYYGYTF	TGTGCCTGGACCCCGGGACAGGACCGATACTATGGCTACACCTTC	TRBV30	TRBJ1-2	TRBD1	NA
CASSQEGQGVHEQYF	TGCGCCAGCAGCCAAGAAGGGCAGGGGGTGCACGAGCAGTACTTC	TRBV4-1	TRBJ2-7	TRBD1	NA
CASSVLAGNSPLHF	TGTGCCAGCAGCGTCCTGGCGGGTAATTCACCCCTCCACTTT	TRBV9	TRBJ1-6	NA	NA
CAIKTSGSSYNEQFF	TGTGCCATCAAGACTAGCGGGAGCTCCTACAATGAGCAGTTCTTC	TRBV10-3	TRBJ2-1	TRBD2	NA
CASRGRNKNTEAFF	TGTGCCAGCAGAGGGAGAAATAAGAACACTGAAGCTTTCTTT	TRBV6-5	TRBJ1-1	NA	NA
CASSFAVNTEAFF	TGTGCCAGCAGCTTCGCAGTGAACACTGAAGCTTTCTTT	TRBV7-2	TRBJ1-1	NA	NA
CASNAEPGTDTQYF	TGTGCCAGCAATGCCGAGCCTGGCACAGATACGCAGTATTTT	TRBV5-4	TRBJ2-3	NA	NA
CASSPGQGEEKLFF	TGTGCCAGCAGTCCGGGACAGGGGGAGGAAAAACTGTTTTTT	TRBV28	TRBJ1-4	TRBD1	few
CASSIGLGAGANVLTF	TGTGCCAGTAGTATAGGTTTGGGGGCCGGGGCCAACGTCCTGACTTTC	TRBV19	TRBJ2-6	NA	NA
CASRPRGGDLHEKLFF	TGTGCCAGCAGACCCCGCGGGGGCGACTTACATGAAAAACTGTTTTTT	TRBV6-6	TRBJ1-4	NA	NA
CTSSQESSGSPPSRGDTQYF	TGCACCAGCAGCCAAGAGTCTAGCGGGAGCCCCCCTTCCAGAGGGGATACGCAGTATTTT	TRBV1	TRBJ2-3	NA	NA
CAISPGGWRVNTGELFF	TGTGCCATCAGTCCGGGAGGGTGGCGGGTGAACACCGGGGAGCTGTTTTTT	TRBV10-3	TRBJ2-2	TRBD2	NA
CASNQGQGGYTF	TGTGCCAGCAACCAGGGACAGGGCGGCTACACCTTC	TRBV6-5	TRBJ1-2	TRBD1	few
CASSFAGANEQFF	TGTGCCAGCAGCTTCGCAGGGGCCAATGAGCAGTTCTTC	TRBV7-7	TRBJ2-1	NA	NA
CSVALSGTQYF	TGCAGCGTCGCCCTAAGTGGTACGCAGTATTTT	TRBV29-1	TRBJ2-3	NA	NA
CASRPQGAYNEQFF	TGTGCCAGCAGACCACAGGGGGCTTACAATGAGCAGTTCTTC	TRBV5-4	TRBJ2-1	TRBD1	NA
CASSEGANTEAFF	TGTGCCAGCAGTGAAGGGGCGAACACTGAAGCTTTCTTT	TRBV6-4	TRBJ1-1	NA	NA
CASSSLQETQYF	TGTGCCAGCAGCTCACTACAAGAGACCCAGTACTTC	TRBV11-2	TRBJ2-5	NA	once
CASSVVSGGEQFF	TGTGCCAGCAGCGTAGTTAGTGGAGGTGAGCAGTTCTTC	TRBV9	TRBJ2-1	NA	NA
CASSGFNTEAFF	TGTGCCAGCAGTGGCTTTAACACTGAAGCTTTCTTT	TRBV27	TRBJ1-1	NA	few
CASSLGAGQGGYEQYF	TGCGCCAGCAGCTTGGGGGCCGGACAGGGGGGTTACGAGCAGTACTTC	TRBV5-1	TRBJ2-7	TRBD1	NA
CASSAQTGEYEQYF	TGTGCCAGCAGCGCACAGACAGGAGAGTACGAGCAGTACTTC	TRBV9	TRBJ2-7	NA	NA
CASSLSPGLTYEQYF	TGTGCCAGCAGCTTGTCCCCAGGTCTAACCTACGAGCAGTACTTC	TRBV5-4	TRBJ2-7	NA	NA
CASSPSSASSTDTQYF	TGTGCCAGCAGCCCCTCTAGCGCGTCTAGCACAGATACGCAGTATTTT	TRBV7-9	TRBJ2-3	NA	once
CATSPGVVGEQYF	TGTGCCACCAGCCCGGGAGTGGTGGGGGAGCAGTACTTC	TRBV15	TRBJ2-7	NA	NA
CATSRGTSGKLEQYF	TGTGCCACCAGCAGAGGGACTAGCGGGAAACTCGAGCAGTACTTC	TRBV15	TRBJ2-7	TRBD2	NA
CSAAGQSGSGYTF	TGCAGCGCTGCGGGACAGAGCGGGTCTGGCTACACCTTC	TRBV29-1	TRBJ1-2	TRBD1	NA
CASSLFSGELFF	TGTGCCAGCAGCCTCTTCAGCGGGGAGCTGTTTTTT	TRBV7-6	TRBJ2-2	NA	NA
CASSLEGTGTYEQYF	TGCGCCAGCAGCTTGGAGGGGACAGGTACCTACGAGCAGTACTTC	TRBV5-1	TRBJ2-7	TRBD1	NA
CASSFGTGAADGYTF	TGTGCCAGCAGTTTCGGGACAGGGGCCGCGGATGGCTACACCTTC	TRBV27	TRBJ1-2	TRBD1	NA